These 8 T cell receptor beta chains share one sample of origin, sequenced in a study of spatial heterogeneity in lung cancer. TCRdb re-called the 5' RACE reads with MiXCR, one entry per CDR3 protein. The table includes about 45,000 distinct CDR3 sequences, around 11% detected once. The time point was: sample taken at primary tumor resection. Unsorted samples of tumor, nontumor lung or frozen PBMC had their whole RNA sequenced. The input for sequencing was PBMCs, taken at surgery. These receptors were taken from a female donor with early-stage non-small cell lung cancer.

V gene TRBV2 combines with J gene TRBJ1-2, with 8 bases lining up with TRBD1. With 2 bases clipped from V and 4 bases from J, the junction kept 6 bases outside the gene matches. The CDR3 length is 15 residues. Germline V gene data show CDR1 as SNHLY and CDR2 as FYNNEI. CDR3 sequence: CASSEWGDRGYGYTF. The CDR3, as DNA: TGTGCCAGCAGTGAATGGGGAGACAGGGGCTATGGCTACACCTTC.

This clonotype has a count of ten or more. The CDR3 DNA follows: TGTGCCAGCAGCTTAGGGACAGGGGGGGCGTCGGCAAAACTGTTTTTT. Translating it yields CASSLGTGGASAKLFF. The genes are TRBV7-2 and TRBJ1-4; TRBD1 agrees at 10 bases. The CDR3 totals 16 residues. Germline V gives CDR1 SGHTA, CDR2 FQGNSA. V gave up 1 base and J gave up 10 bases; unmatched junction bases: 9. The full variable domain, completed using reference TRBV7-2 and TRBJ1-4, is GAGVSQSPSNKVTEKGKDVELRCDPISGHTALYWYRQSLGQGLEFLIYFQGNSAPDKSGLPSDRFSAERTGGSVSTLTIQRTQQEDSAVYLCASSLGTGGASAKLFFGSGTQLSVL.

The table lists this clonotype with many counts. This chain connects TRBV5-1 to TRBJ1-1, with TRBD1 identical over 7 bases. CDR1 is SGHRS, CDR2 YFSETQ, per germline. The CDR3 extends over 13 amino acids. V lost 3 bases, J lost 5 bases, and 4 bases stayed unmatched. The CDR3 DNA is TGCGCCAGCAGCTCCGGACAGGTAACTGAAGCTTTCTTT. Amino acids: CASSSGQVTEAFF.

Ten or more counts support this clonotype. V usage is TRBV28 and J usage is TRBJ1-2; D gene unclear. CDR1 and CDR2 from the germline V gene are MDHEN and SYDVKM. The CDR3 loop spans 13 amino acids. V lost 6 bases to trimming and J lost 8 bases, with 16 bases between them. The CDR3 here is CASRLSGGRGYTF. CDR3 coding DNA: TGTGCCAGCAGGCTGTCAGGCGGACGGGGCTACACCTTC.

This clonotype was counted a few times. The J gene is TRBJ1-6, the V gene TRBV19; 7 positions agree with TRBD1. The CDR3 contains 12 residues. Germline V lookup: CDR1 LNHDA, CDR2 SQIVND (reference sequence). With V trimmed by 7 bases and J by 16 bases, 10 bases remained unmatched. The CDR3 DNA follows: TGTGCCAGTAATACAGGGGTCGGGGGACTCCACTTT. This encodes CASNTGVGGLHF.

V and J are TRBV4-3 and TRBJ2-3; 8 bases agree with TRBD2. Per the germline V gene, CDR1 is LGHNA and CDR2 is YSLEER. There are 18 residues in the CDR3. J lost 2 bases, V lost 0 bases, and 10 bases had no gene match. This chain's CDR3 is CASSQDWGSGGITDTQYF. DNA for the CDR3: TGCGCCAGCAGCCAAGATTGGGGCAGCGGGGGTATCACAGATACGCAGTATTTT.

This clonotype was counted ten times or more. The V call is TRBV3-1, the J call TRBJ1-1; TRBD1 agrees at 7 bases. The length of the CDR3 is 18 residues. V lost 3 bases to trimming and J lost 0 bases; unmatched junction nucleotides: 13. Per the germline V gene, CDR1 is LGHDT and CDR2 is YNNKEL (reference sequence). The DNA for the CDR3 is TGTGCCAGCAGCCACCACAAAGGGGGCGGATACCTGAACACTGAAGCTTTCTTT. It specifies CASSHHKGGGYLNTEAFF.

This clonotype was counted many times. The chain has TRBV28 and TRBJ2-7; 7 bases are a match to TRBD1. V lost 2 bases to trimming and J lost 5 bases; unmatched junction nucleotides: 3. There are 13 residues in the CDR3. The germline CDR1 and CDR2 sequences are MDHEN and SYDVKM. CDR3 loop: CASSLDRVHEQYF. The CDR3 DNA sequence: TGTGCCAGCAGTTTAGACAGGGTCCACGAGCAGTACTTC. The full variable domain, its missing parts supplied by reference TRBV28 and TRBJ2-7, is DVKVTQSSRYLVKRTGEKVFLECVQDMDHENMFWYRQDPGLGLRLIYFSYDVKMKEKGDIPEGYSVSREKKERFSLILESASTNQTSMYLCASSLDRVHEQYFGPGTRLTVT.